This passage covers 11 T cell receptor beta chains from one sample sequenced in a study of blood T cell repertoires in COVID-19. The repertoire was sequenced with immunoSEQ multiplex PCR; TCRdb's copy has only in-frame clones and lacks some. This sample has fewer than 400,000 clones, with 92% found just once. The material sequenced was PBMCs or T cells enriched from blood (not recorded which). The origin of the receptors is a woman in her 30s who had recovered from COVID-19.

The chain couples TRBV4-2 to TRBJ1-5, with D unresolved. The CDR3 extends over 16 amino acids. Trimming cost V 0 bases and J 5 bases, with 14 bases left between them. Germline V lookup: CDR1 LGHNA, CDR2 YNFKEQ. Here the CDR3 reads CASSQEERQAYQPQHF. The CDR3 DNA is TGTGCCAGCAGCCAAGAAGAAAGGCAGGCATATCAGCCCCAGCATTTT.

V and J are TRBV7-9 and TRBJ1-3, with a tentative D call TRBD1 (6 bases). The CDR3 extends over 19 amino acids. The V and J ends lost 3 bases and 0 bases respectively, with 21 bases between them. Germline CDR1 and CDR2: SEHNR and FQNEAQ (reference sequence). CDR3 protein: CASSFLPLTGKYSGNTIYF. The CDR3 DNA follows: TGTGCCAGCAGCTTTCTACCCCTCACAGGGAAATACTCTGGAAACACCATATATTTT.

The chain recombines TRBV6-1 with TRBJ1-2; possible D gene TRBD1, 5 bases. From germline, CDR1 is MNHNS and CDR2 SASEGT. The CDR3 contains 14 residues. V was clipped by 3 bases and J by 4 bases, with 12 bases between them. The CDR3 region is CASSEDNLSYGYTF. The CDR3 DNA reads TGTGCCAGCAGTGAGGACAATCTTTCCTATGGCTACACCTTC.

V usage is TRBV5-6 and J usage is TRBJ2-1; possible D gene TRBD2, 5 bases. The CDR3 spans 15 residues. The germline CDR1 and CDR2 sequences are SGHDT and YYEEEE. The germline V and J ends were trimmed by 1 base and 7 bases, with 15 bases remaining between them. DNA for the CDR3: TGTGCCAGCAGCTTGCTGCATCGAGGGTCAAATGAGCAGTTCTTC. Translated, it gives CASSLLHRGSNEQFF. Looking up the rest from reference TRBV5-6 and TRBJ2-1 gives the full variable domain: DAGVTQSPTHLIKTRGQQVTLRCSPKSGHDTVSWYQQALGQGPQFIFQYYEEEERQRGNFPDRFSGHQFPNYSSELNVNALLLGDSALYLCASSLLHRGSNEQFFGPGTRLTVL.

The rearrangement joins TRBV27 to TRBJ2-7, with no clear D. The germline V gene has CDR1 MNHEY and CDR2 SMNVEV (reference sequence). The CDR3 totals 13 residues. V shed 3 bases and J shed 2 bases, with 8 bases lying between them. The CDR3 protein is CASSLSTAYEQYF. The CDR3, as DNA: TGTGCCAGCAGTTTGAGTACGGCCTACGAGCAGTACTTC.

The chain is built from TRBV30 and TRBJ2-7, with 7 nucleotides matching TRBD1. Germline lookup yields CDR1 GTSNPN and CDR2 SVGIG (reference sequence). The V and J ends lost 1 base and 7 bases, in that order; junction bases with no gene match: 4. The CDR3 runs 12 residues. The DNA of the CDR3 is TGTGCCTGGAGTGCTACAGGGGTGGAGCAGTACTTC. Translation gives CAWSATGVEQYF.

The CDR3 DNA follows: TGTGCCAGCAGCCACGGTGGAATCGGGACTAGCGGGATGGGCCAAGAGACCCAGTACTTC. It yields the protein CASSHGGIGTSGMGQETQYF. The chain couples TRBV3-1 (or the pseudogene TRBV3-2) to TRBJ2-5, with TRBD2 matching 13 bases. This CDR3 is 20 amino acids long. V lost 3 bases to trimming and J lost 1 base; unmatched junction nucleotides: 14. Per the germline V gene, CDR1 is LGHDT and CDR2 is YNNKEL (reference sequence).

This chain joins TRBV6-1 and TRBJ1-2; 9 nucleotides line up with TRBD1. The CDR3 extends over 16 amino acids. J gave up 3 bases and V 3 bases, and 8 bases lay outside the gene matches. Germline V gene lookup returns CDR1 MNHNS and CDR2 SASEGT. The CDR3 region is CASSDLGQGGDYGYTF. For the CDR3, the DNA is TGTGCCAGCAGTGATTTGGGACAGGGTGGCGACTATGGCTACACCTTC.

The genes are TRBV5-1 and TRBJ1-5; 9 bases map to TRBD1. The CDR3 consists of 15 residues. Looked up from germline, CDR1 is SGHRS and CDR2 is YFSETQ. The junction had 7 bases not matched to a gene; V was cut back by 4 bases and J by 5 bases. CDR3 residues: CASSGTGGADQPQHF. CDR3 sequence (DNA): TGCGCCAGCAGCGGTACAGGGGGCGCCGATCAGCCCCAGCATTTT.

The chain links TRBV9 to TRBJ2-5; 10 positions match TRBD2. Trimming took 1 base from V and 4 from J; bases not matched to a gene: 4. The CDR3 extends over 15 amino acids. Germline V gene data show CDR1 as SGDLS and CDR2 as YYNGEE. DNA of the CDR3: TGTGCCAGCAGCGTAACTAGCGGGACCACAGAGACCCAGTACTTC. It codes for CASSVTSGTTETQYF.

This clone was detected a few times. This chain connects TRBV19 to TRBJ2-1, with D hard to call. V was pared by 3 bases and J by 0 bases, with 9 bases between. Germline-derived CDR1 and CDR2 are LNHDA and SQIVND (reference sequence). The CDR3 loop spans 15 amino acids. The CDR3 region has the DNA TGTGCCAGTAGTATGAGCCTTAGCTCCTACAATGAGCAGTTCTTC. Amino acid sequence: CASSMSLSSYNEQFF.